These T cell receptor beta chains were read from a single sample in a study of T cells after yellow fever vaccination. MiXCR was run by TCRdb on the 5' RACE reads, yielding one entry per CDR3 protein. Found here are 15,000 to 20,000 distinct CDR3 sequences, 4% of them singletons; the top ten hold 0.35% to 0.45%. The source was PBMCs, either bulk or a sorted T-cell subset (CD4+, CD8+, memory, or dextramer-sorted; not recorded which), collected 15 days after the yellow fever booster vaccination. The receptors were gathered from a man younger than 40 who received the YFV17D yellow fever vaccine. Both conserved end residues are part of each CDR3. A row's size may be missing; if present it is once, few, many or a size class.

CASSLGGTALRSYEQYF,many,TRBJ2-7,TRBV7-9
CATSDSGSRSYNEQFF,many,TRBJ2-1,TRBV24-1
CASSLRTSGLGVGETQYF,many,TRBJ2-5,TRBV11-2
CASRPSTGTSGSYEQYF,many,TRBJ2-7,TRBV23-1
CASSGTGAWETQYF,many,TRBJ2-5,TRBV7-2
CASSPGLTSYEQYF,NA,TRBJ2-7,TRBV4-2
CASSPTGTGLSYEQYF,many,TRBJ2-7,TRBV27
CASHPVGSGTSHKAYEQYF,many,TRBJ2-7,TRBV28
CASSRTLRQPTYNEQFF,many,TRBJ2-1,TRBV5-1
CASQDTPGPVQAEAFF,many,TRBJ1-1,TRBV21-1
CASSILTGGPFGNTIYF,few,TRBJ1-3,TRBV25-1
CASSWGPEDQPQHF,many,TRBJ1-5,TRBV5-5
CASSPGLAGVFPNTGELFF,many,TRBJ2-2,TRBV7-8
CASSMPGQAYNEQFF,medium-sized,TRBJ2-1,TRBV19
CASRSPYGTSGYNEQFF,many,TRBJ2-1,TRBV12-3/TRBV12-4
CASGMAREQFF,medium-sized,TRBJ2-1,TRBV7-8
CASSLYGRDDQYF,many,TRBJ2-5,TRBV28
CSVPSWSYGYTF,many,TRBJ1-2,TRBV29-1
CASSALIGTSGSMIEQYF,NA,TRBJ2-7,TRBV7-8
CASSQVATPWIAGLETQYF,many,TRBJ2-5,TRBV3-1
CASSMVGLSSYNEQFF,many,TRBJ2-1,TRBV19
CASSLAVFQETQYF,many,TRBJ2-5,TRBV5-1
CASSLWTGGNEQFF,many,TRBJ2-1,TRBV7-8
CASSLRATGNWQTNEQFF,many,TRBJ2-1,TRBV12-3/TRBV12-4
CASSKVQDYEQYF,medium-sized,TRBJ2-7,TRBV7-9
CASKGTISYEQYF,many,TRBJ2-7,TRBV27
CSALRGPSYNEQFF,many,TRBJ2-1,TRBV20-1
CSGLGLAGVFYNEQFF,medium-sized,TRBJ2-1,TRBV29-1
CASSTLAEEGYNEQFF,many,TRBJ2-1,TRBV9